This T cell receptor beta chain was recovered during a study of OX40 agonist ivuxolimab in advanced cancers. About the study: Head and neck, renal cell, melanoma or hepatocellular carcinoma were the cancers that dose-escalation patients had. The group had a mean age of around 60 years, ranged from about 23 to 85, and was 80% to 85% male. A history of anti-PD-1, anti-PD-L1 or anti-CTLA-4 therapy was acceptable, and more than 30% had some. Study-wide results and limits: Antigens targeted by the expanded peripheral T cells were not determined.

TCRdb's copy holds only in-frame clones and misses some; the assay was immunoSEQ multiplex PCR. The sample carries about 75,000 clones, roughly 90% recorded once. The CDR3 is made up of 14 amino acids. Deletions cut 0 bases from V and 7 bases from J, with 7 bases between. Per the germline V gene, CDR1 is LGHNA and CDR2 is YSLEER. This clone has just a few counts. The antigen is unknown. V is TRBV4-3 and J is TRBJ1-6; D gene unclear. This sequence was found in an adult with an advanced solid tumor such as melanoma, head and neck, liver or kidney cancer. The sequenced sample was CD4+ or CD8+ T cells sorted from blood, obtained in a trial of the OX40 agonist ivuxolimab. The CDR3: CASSQEGSNSPLHF. CDR3 DNA sequence: TGCGCCAGCAGCCAAGAAGGGTCGAATTCACCCCTCCACTTT.